This TCR beta chain derives from a study of blood T cell repertoires in COVID-19. For the study at large: Acute-phase and convalescent COVID-19 samples originated in the United States, Italy and Spain. PBMCs, B-cell-depleted T cells, or T cells provided the cDNA or gDNA that made up the material.

The authors' processing: For nucleated cells, counts were estimated from reference gene primer amplification. The table came from immunoSEQ multiplex PCR; TCRdb's copy has only in-frame clones and leaves some out. D and trimming were read from the DNA, whereas the V and J calls and clone size are those reported in that table. Among about 62,000 clones listed, 75% to 90% were seen once. Followed longitudinally, the Seattle patients had been enrolled during active infection. Per the germline V gene, CDR1 is SGHTA and CDR2 is FQGTGA. CDR3 size: 15 residues. The V and J ends lost 1 base and 2 bases, in that order; junction bases with no gene match: 2. Only a few counts were recorded for this clone.

The sample comprised peripheral blood. This receptor was taken from a woman aged 60-75 years with COVID-19, enrolled during active disease. V is TRBV7-3 and J is TRBJ2-3; TRBD2 aligns across 8 bases. CDR3 residues: CASSLIAGYTDTQYF. CDR3 bases: TGTGCCAGCAGCTTAATAGCGGGGTACACAGATACGCAGTATTTT.